A single sample is the source of the 5 T cell receptor beta chains below, sequenced in a study of cytomegalovirus exposure and HLA in healthy donors. The PCR was carried out with 60 Vbeta primers and 13 Jbeta primers. The protocol was immunoSEQ multiplex PCR, while the TCRdb copy is restricted to in-frame clones and leaves out a portion. The table includes approximately 140,000 clones, 78% detected once. What was sequenced was PBMCs. These receptors were obtained from a male donor in good health and CMV-seronegative.

The V and J genes are TRBV10-3 and TRBJ2-7; D not certain. The CDR3 length is 13 residues. V shed 7 bases and J shed 4 bases, with 14 bases lying between them. The germline V gene encodes CDR1 ENHRY and CDR2 SYGVKD. The chain's CDR3 is CAITHRSGYEQYF. The CDR3 bases are TGTGCCATCACGCATCGGTCCGGTTACGAGCAGTACTTC.

This clone was picked up a small number of times. V usage is TRBV10-3 and J usage is TRBJ2-5; 7 nucleotides line up with TRBD1. Germline CDR1 and CDR2: ENHRY and SYGVKD. The CDR3 spans 14 residues. With V trimmed by 10 bases and J by 3 bases, 11 bases remained unmatched. Written as DNA, the CDR3 is TGTGCCAACCTGACAGGGCCGGTCGAAGAGACCCAGTACTTC. Protein product: CANLTGPVEETQYF.

This clone has more than one count but fewer than ten. The gene calls are TRBV7-9 and TRBJ2-7; D is unclear. The CDR3 runs 16 residues. V was pared by 5 bases and J by 4 bases, with 21 bases between. The germline CDR1 and CDR2 sequences are SEHNR and FQNEAQ (reference sequence). In nucleotides, the CDR3 is TGTGCCAGCAGCCCTCCACTACGAATTTCTGTTTACGAGCAGTACTTC. As protein: CASSPPLRISVYEQYF.

The chain carries TRBV5-4 and TRBJ2-2, with D perhaps TRBD2 (6 bases). The V and J ends lost 4 bases and 1 base respectively, with 14 bases between them. The germline V gene has CDR1 SGHNT and CDR2 YYREEE (reference sequence). The CDR3 runs 16 residues. CDR3 amino acids: CASSAALRGNTGELFF. The CDR3 region has the DNA TGTGCCAGCAGCGCGGCGCTGCGGGGGAACACCGGGGAGCTGTTTTTT.

The chain combines TRBV6-5 with TRBJ2-2, with 11 nucleotides matching TRBD2. J was trimmed by 7 bases and V by 7 bases; bases with no gene match: 8. Germline V gene sequence: CDR1 MNHEY, CDR2 SVGAGI. CDR3 size: 15 residues. CDR3 DNA: TGTGCCAGCACCCGACTAGCGGGGCCAGGCGGGGAGCTGTTTTTT. This codes for CASTRLAGPGGELFF.